Here is one TCR beta chain with its context. Its antigen remains unknown. Researchers ran the PCR with 60 Vbeta and 13 Jbeta primers. Measured with immunoSEQ multiplex PCR; TCRdb has only the in-frame clones, and not every one. This table has fewer than 130,000 clones, less than 80% appearing once. This sample was taken from a study of cytomegalovirus exposure and HLA in healthy donors. Study details: Researchers found that about 82% of around 400 genotyped donors fell within the Caucasian-associated ancestry cluster. General study results and limits: A prior analysis recorded that most TCR beta V segments were productive about 87% or about 30% of the time. Associated with cytomegalovirus, according to the listing, were around 160 TCR beta chains. In a later analysis, TCR beta V- and J-gene trimming showed a link to a missense DCLRE1C variant.

CDR3 length: 14 residues. Trimming cost V 11 bases and J 0 bases, with 17 bases left between them. CDR1 is MNHEY, CDR2 SMNVEV, per germline (reference sequence). The J gene is TRBJ2-7, the V gene TRBV27; D is possibly TRBD2 (5 bases). This receptor was identified in a woman aged 40 to 55 in good health and CMV-seronegative. Sequenced: PBMCs. The CDR3 is CASRRDGYSYEQYF. CDR3 nucleotides: TGTGCCTCACGCCGGGATGGTTACTCCTACGAGCAGTACTTC.